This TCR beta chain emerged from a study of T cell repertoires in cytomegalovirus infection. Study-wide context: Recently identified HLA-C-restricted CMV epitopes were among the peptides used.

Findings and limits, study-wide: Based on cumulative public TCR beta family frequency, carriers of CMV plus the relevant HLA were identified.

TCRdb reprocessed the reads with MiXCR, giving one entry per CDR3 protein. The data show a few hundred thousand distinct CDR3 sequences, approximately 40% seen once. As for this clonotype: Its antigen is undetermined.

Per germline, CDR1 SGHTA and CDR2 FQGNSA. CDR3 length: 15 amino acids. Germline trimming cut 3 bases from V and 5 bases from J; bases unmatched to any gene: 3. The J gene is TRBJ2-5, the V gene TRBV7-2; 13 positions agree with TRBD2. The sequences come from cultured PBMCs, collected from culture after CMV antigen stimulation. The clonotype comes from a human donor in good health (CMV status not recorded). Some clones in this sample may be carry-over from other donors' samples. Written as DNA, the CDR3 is TGTGCCAGCAGCTTGGGACTAGCGGGATACGAGACCCAGTACTTC. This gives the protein CASSLGLAGYETQYF.